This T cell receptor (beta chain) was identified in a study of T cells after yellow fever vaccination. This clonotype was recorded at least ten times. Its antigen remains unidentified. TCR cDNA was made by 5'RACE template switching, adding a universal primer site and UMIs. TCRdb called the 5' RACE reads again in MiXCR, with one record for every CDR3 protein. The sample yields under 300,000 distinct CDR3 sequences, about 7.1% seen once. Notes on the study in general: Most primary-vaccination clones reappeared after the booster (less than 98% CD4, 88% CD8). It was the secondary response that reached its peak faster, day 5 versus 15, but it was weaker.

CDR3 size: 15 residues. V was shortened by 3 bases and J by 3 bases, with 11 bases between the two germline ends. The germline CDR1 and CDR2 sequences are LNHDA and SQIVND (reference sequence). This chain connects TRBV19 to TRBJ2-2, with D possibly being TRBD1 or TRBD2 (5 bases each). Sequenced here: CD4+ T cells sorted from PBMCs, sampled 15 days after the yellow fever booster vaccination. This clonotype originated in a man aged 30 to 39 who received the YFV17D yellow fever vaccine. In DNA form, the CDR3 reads TGTGCCAGTAGTATTCTCGGGGCTTACACCGGGGAGCTGTTTTTT. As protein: CASSILGAYTGELFF.